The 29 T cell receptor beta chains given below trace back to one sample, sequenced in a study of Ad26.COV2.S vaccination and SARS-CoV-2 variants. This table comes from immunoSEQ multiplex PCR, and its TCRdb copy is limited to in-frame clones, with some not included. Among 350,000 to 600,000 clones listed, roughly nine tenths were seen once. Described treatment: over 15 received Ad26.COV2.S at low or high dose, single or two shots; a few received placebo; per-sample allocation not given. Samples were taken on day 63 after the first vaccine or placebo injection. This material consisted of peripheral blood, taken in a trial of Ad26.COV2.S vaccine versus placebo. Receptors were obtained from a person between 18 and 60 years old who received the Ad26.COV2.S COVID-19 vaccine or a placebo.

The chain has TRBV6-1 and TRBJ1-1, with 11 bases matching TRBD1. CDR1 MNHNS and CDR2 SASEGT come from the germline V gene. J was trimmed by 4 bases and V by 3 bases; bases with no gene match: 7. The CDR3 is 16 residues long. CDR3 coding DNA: TGTGCCAGCAGTGACGGGGGGACAGGGGGTCCCACTGAAGCTTTCTTT. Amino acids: CASSDGGTGGPTEAFF.

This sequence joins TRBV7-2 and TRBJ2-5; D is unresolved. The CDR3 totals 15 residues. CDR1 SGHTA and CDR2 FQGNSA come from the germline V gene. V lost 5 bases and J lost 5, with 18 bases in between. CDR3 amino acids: CASSIRLRSEETQYF. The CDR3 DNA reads TGTGCCAGCAGCATACGGCTAAGGAGTGAGGAGACCCAGTACTTC.

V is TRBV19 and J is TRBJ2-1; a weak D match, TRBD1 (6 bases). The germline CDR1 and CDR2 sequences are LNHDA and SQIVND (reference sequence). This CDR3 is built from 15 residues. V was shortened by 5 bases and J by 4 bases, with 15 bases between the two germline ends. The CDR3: CASSLGGGEYNEQFF. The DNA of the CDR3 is TGTGCCAGTAGTCTCGGTGGGGGCGAATACAATGAGCAGTTCTTC. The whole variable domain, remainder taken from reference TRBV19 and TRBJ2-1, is DGGITQSPKYLFRKEGQNVTLSCEQNLNHDAMYWYRQDPGQGLRLIYYSQIVNDFQKGDIAEGYSVSREKKESFPLTVTSAQKNPTAFYLCASSLGGGEYNEQFFGPGTRLTVL.

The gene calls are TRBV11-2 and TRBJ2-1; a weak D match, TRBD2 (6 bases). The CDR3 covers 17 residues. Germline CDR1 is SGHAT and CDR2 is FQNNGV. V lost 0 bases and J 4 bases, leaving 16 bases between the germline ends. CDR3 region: CASSLETGGGPYNEQFF. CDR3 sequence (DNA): TGTGCCAGCAGCTTAGAAACGGGCGGAGGGCCATACAATGAGCAGTTCTTC.

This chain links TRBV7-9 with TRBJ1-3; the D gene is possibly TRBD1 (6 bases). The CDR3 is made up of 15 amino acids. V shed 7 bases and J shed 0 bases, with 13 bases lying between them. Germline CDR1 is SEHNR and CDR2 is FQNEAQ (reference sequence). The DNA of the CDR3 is TGTGCCAGCACCAAGGGGGGGAACTCTGGAAACACCATATATTTT. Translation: CASTKGGNSGNTIYF.

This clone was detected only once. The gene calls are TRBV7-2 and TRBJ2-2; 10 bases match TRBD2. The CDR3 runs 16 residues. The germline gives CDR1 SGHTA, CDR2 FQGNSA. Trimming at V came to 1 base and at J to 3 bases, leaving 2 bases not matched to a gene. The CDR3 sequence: CASSLGSGGYTGELFF. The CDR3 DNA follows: TGTGCCAGCAGCTTAGGTAGCGGGGGGTACACCGGGGAGCTGTTTTTT.

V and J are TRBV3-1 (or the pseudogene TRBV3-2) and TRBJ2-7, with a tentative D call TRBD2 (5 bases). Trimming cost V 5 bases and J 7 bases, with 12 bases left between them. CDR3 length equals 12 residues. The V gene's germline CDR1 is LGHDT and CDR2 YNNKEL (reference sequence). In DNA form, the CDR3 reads TGTGCCAGCAGCGCGGGCGCTCGAGAGCAGTACTTC. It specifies CASSAGAREQYF.

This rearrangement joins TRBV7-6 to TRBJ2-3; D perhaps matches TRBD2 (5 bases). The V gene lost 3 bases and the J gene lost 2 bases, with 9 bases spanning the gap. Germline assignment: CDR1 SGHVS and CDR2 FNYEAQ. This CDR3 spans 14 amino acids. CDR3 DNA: TGTGCCAGCAGCTTCCGGGATAACACAGATACGCAGTATTTT. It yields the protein CASSFRDNTDTQYF.

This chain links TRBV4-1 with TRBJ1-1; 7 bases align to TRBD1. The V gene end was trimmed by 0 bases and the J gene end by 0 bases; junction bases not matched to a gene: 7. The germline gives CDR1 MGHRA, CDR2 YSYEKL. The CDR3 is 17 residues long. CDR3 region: CASSQEGDSPLNTEAFF. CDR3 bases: TGCGCCAGCAGCCAAGAGGGGGACAGCCCCTTGAACACTGAAGCTTTCTTT.

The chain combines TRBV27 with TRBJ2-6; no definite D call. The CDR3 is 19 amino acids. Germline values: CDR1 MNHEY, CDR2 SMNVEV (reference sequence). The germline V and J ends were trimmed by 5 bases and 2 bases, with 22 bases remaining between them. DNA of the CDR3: TGTGCCAGCAGTCAAAGCCCCGGGCGGACGGCGGCTGGGGCCAACGTCCTGACTTTC. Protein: CASSQSPGRTAAGANVLTF. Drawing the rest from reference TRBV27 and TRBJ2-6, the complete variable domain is EAQVTQNPRYLITVTGKKLTVTCSQNMNHEYMSWYRQDPGLGLRQIYYSMNVEVTDKGDVPEGYKVSRKEKRNFPLILESPSPNQTSLYFCASSQSPGRTAAGANVLTFGAGSRLTVL.

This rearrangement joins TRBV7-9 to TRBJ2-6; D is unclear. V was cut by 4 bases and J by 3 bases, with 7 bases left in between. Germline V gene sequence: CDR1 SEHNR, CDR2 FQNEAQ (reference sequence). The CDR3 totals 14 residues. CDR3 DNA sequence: TGTGCCAGCAGCTACCCTGGTGGGGCCAACGTCCTGACTTTC. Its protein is CASSYPGGANVLTF.

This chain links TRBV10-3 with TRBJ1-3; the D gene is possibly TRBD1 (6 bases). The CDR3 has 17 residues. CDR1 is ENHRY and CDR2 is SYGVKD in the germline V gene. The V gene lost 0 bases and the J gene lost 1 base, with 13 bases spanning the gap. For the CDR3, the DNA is TGTGCCATCAGTGAGTCGGTAACAGGGATTTCTGGAAACACCATATATTTT. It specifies CAISESVTGISGNTIYF.

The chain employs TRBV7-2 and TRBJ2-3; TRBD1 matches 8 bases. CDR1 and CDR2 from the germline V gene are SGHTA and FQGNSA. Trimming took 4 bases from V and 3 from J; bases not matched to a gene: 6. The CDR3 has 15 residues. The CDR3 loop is CASSWAGGATDTQYF. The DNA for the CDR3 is TGTGCCAGCAGCTGGGCAGGGGGCGCAACAGATACGCAGTATTTT.

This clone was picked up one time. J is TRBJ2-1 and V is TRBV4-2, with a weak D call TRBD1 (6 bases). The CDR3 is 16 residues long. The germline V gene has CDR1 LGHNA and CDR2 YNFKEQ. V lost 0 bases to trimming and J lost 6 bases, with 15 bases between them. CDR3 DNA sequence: TGTGCCAGCAGCCAAGACGTGAACAGGGTTGGCAATGAGCAGTTCTTC. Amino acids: CASSQDVNRVGNEQFF.

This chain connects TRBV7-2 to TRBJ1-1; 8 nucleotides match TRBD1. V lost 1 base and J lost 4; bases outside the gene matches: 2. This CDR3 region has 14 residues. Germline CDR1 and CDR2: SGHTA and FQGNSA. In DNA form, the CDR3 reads TGTGCCAGCAGCTTAGGACAGGGGAGCACTGAAGCTTTCTTT. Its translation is CASSLGQGSTEAFF.

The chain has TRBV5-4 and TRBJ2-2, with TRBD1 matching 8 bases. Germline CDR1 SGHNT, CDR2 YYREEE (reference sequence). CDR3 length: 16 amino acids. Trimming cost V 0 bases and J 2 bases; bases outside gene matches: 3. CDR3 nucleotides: TGTGCCAGCAGCTTGGGAGGACAGGGAAACACCGGGGAGCTGTTTTTT. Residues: CASSLGGQGNTGELFF.

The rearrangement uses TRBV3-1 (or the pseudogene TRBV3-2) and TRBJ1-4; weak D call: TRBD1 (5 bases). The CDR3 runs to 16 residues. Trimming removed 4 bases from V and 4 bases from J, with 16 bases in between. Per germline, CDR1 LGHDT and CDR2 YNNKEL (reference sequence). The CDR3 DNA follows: TGTGCCAGCAGCCCCTCGTGGGGCGGTGATAATGAAAAACTGTTTTTT. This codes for CASSPSWGGDNEKLFF.

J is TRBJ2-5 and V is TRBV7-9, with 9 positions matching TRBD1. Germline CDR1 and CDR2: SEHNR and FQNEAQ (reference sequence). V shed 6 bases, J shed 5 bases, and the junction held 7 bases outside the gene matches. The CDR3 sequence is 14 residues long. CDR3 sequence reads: CASREQGARETQYF. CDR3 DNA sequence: TGTGCCAGCAGGGAACAGGGGGCGCGGGAGACCCAGTACTTC. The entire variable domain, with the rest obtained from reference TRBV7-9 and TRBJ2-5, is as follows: DTGVSQNPRHKITKRGQNVTFRCDPISEHNRLYWYRQTLGQGPEFLTYFQNEAQLEKSRLLSDRFSAERPKGSFSTLEIQRTEQGDSAMYLCASREQGARETQYFGPGTRLLVL.

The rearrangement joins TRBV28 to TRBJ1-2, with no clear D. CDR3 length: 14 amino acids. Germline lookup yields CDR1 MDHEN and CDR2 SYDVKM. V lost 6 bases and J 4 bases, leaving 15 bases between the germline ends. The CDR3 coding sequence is TGTGCCAGCAGACCTCCCCCGGAGGCCTATGGCTACACCTTC. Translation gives CASRPPPEAYGYTF.

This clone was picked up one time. The CDR3 protein is CSVEPTSGPFYNEQFF. The CDR3 nucleotides are TGCAGCGTTGAACCGACTAGCGGACCTTTCTACAATGAGCAGTTCTTC. The genes are TRBV29-1 and TRBJ2-1; 9 bases are shared with TRBD2. With V trimmed by 2 bases and J by 3 bases, 8 bases remained unmatched. The CDR3 runs 16 residues. Per the germline V gene, CDR1 is SQVTM and CDR2 is ANQGSEA.

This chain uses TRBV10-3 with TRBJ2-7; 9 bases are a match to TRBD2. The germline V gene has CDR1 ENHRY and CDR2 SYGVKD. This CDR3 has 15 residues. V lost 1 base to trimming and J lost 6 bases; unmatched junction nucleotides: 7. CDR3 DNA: TGTGCCATCAGTGAGTGGAGTAGCGGGAGTCGCGAGCAGTACTTC. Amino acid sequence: CAISEWSSGSREQYF.

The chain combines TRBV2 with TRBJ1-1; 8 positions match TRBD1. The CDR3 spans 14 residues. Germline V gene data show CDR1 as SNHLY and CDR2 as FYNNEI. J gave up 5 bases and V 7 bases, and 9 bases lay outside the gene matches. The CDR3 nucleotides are TGTGCCAGCACTCGGACAGGGCGGGGAACTGAAGCTTTCTTT. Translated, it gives CASTRTGRGTEAFF.

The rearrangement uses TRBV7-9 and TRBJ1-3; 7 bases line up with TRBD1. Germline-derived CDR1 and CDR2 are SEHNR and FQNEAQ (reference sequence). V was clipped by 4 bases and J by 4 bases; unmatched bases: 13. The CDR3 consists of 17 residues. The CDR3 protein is CASSSPGQRAIGNTIYF. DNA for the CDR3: TGTGCCAGCAGCTCCCCGGGACAGCGCGCGATCGGAAACACCATATATTTT. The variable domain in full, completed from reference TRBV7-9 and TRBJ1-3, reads DTGVSQNPRHKITKRGQNVTFRCDPISEHNRLYWYRQTLGQGPEFLTYFQNEAQLEKSRLLSDRFSAERPKGSFSTLEIQRTEQGDSAMYLCASSSPGQRAIGNTIYFGEGSWLTVV.

The CDR3 DNA follows: TGTGCCAGCAGCTTAGAAGCAGGGGGATATGGCTACACCTTC. Amino acids: CASSLEAGGYGYTF. V usage is TRBV7-9 and J usage is TRBJ1-2; 7 nucleotides match TRBD1. The CDR3 consists of 14 residues. Germline CDR1 is SEHNR and CDR2 is FQNEAQ (reference sequence). J gave up 5 bases and V 1 base, and 4 bases lay outside the gene matches.

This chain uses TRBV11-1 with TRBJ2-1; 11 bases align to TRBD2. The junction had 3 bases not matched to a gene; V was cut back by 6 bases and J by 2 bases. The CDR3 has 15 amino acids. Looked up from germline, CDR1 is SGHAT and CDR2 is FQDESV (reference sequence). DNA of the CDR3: TGTGCCAGCAGGCGACTAGCGGGGACCTACAATGAGCAGTTCTTC. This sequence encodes CASRRLAGTYNEQFF.

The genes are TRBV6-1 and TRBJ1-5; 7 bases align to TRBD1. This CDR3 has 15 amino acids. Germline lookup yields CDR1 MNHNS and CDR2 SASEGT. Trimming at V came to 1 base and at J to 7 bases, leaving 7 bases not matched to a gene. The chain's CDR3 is CASSEDLGGGQPQHF. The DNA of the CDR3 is TGTGCCAGCAGTGAAGACCTAGGGGGCGGGCAGCCCCAGCATTTT.

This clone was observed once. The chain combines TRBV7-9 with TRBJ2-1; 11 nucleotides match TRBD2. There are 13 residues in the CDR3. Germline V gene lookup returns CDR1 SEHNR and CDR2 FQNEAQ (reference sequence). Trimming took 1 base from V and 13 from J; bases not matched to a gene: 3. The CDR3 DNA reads TGTGCCAGCAGCTTAGGACTAGCGGGACTTCAGTTCTTC. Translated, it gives CASSLGLAGLQFF.

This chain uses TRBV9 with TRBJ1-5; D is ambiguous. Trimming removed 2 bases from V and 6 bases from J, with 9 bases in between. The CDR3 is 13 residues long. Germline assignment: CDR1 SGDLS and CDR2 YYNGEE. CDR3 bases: TGTGCCAGCAGCGTTGGGTTTTCTCAGCCCCAGCATTTT. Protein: CASSVGFSQPQHF.

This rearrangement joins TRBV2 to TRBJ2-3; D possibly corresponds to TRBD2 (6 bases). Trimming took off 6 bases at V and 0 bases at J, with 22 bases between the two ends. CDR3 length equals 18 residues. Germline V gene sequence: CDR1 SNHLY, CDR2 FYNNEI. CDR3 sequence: CASREGRSSSSSTDTQYF. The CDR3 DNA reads TGTGCCAGCAGGGAGGGGCGGTCATCGAGCTCTAGCACAGATACGCAGTATTTT.